Here is one TCR beta chain with its context. Its antigen is still unknown. Trimming removed 4 bases at V and 0 bases at J, with 13 bases between. The CDR3 is made up of 16 amino acids. Germline V gene sequence: CDR1 LNHDA, CDR2 SQIVND (reference sequence). 60 Vbeta and 13 Jbeta primers were used in PCR. The table came from immunoSEQ multiplex PCR; TCRdb's copy has only in-frame clones and leaves some out. The sample consists of 85,000 to 120,000 clones, around 80% of them appearing once. The source of the sample is a study of cytomegalovirus exposure and HLA in healthy donors. Study observations and caveats: Presence/absence analyses took donor sequencing depth as roughly uniform. Reports indicated that the classifier achieved high specificity and sensitivity in diagnosing cytomegalovirus status.

V and J are TRBV19 and TRBJ1-5; unclear D gene. The sequenced material came from PBMCs. The origin of this receptor is a woman in her forties or fifties in good health and CMV-seropositive. The CDR3 protein is CASSRGLINSNQPQHF. The CDR3 bases are TGTGCCAGTAGTAGAGGGCTCATTAATAGCAATCAGCCCCAGCATTTT.